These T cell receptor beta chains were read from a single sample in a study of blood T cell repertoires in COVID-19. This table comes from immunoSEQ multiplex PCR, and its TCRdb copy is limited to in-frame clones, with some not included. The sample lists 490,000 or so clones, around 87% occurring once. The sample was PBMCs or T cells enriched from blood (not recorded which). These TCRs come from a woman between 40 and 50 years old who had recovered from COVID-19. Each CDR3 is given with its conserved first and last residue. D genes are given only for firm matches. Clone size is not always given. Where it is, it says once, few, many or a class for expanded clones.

CDR3aa: CARAYSKMNTEAFF
CDR3nt: TGTGCCAGAGCTTACTCGAAAATGAACACTGAAGCTTTCTTT
v_gene: TRBV2
d_gene: NA
abundance: NA
j_gene: TRBJ1-1

CDR3aa: CASSRGAGELFF
CDR3nt: TGTGCCAGTAGTAGGGGCGCGGGGGAGCTGTTTTTT
v_gene: TRBV19
d_gene: NA
abundance: NA
j_gene: TRBJ2-2

CDR3aa: CASGQLFSNQPQHF
CDR3nt: TGTGCCAGTGGACAGTTATTCAGCAATCAGCCCCAGCATTTT
v_gene: TRBV19
d_gene: NA
abundance: NA
j_gene: TRBJ1-5

CDR3aa: CATSRETGGGQPQHF
CDR3nt: TGTGCCACCAGCAGAGAGACAGGGGGCGGACAGCCCCAGCATTTT
v_gene: TRBV15
d_gene: TRBD1
abundance: NA
j_gene: TRBJ1-5

CDR3aa: CASSFGPVGQGVEAFF
CDR3nt: TGTGCCAGCAGCTTCGGTCCTGTTGGACAGGGGGTTGAAGCTTTCTTT
v_gene: TRBV5-8
d_gene: TRBD1
abundance: NA
j_gene: TRBJ1-1

CDR3aa: CASSLGLEGLRDGYTF
CDR3nt: TGTGCCAGCAGCTTAGGGTTGGAGGGTCTTCGCGATGGCTACACCTTC
v_gene: TRBV5-4
d_gene: NA
abundance: NA
j_gene: TRBJ1-2

CDR3aa: CASSQRVGDYNEQFF
CDR3nt: TGTGCCAGCAGCCAACGGGTGGGAGACTACAATGAGCAGTTCTTC
v_gene: TRBV13
d_gene: NA
abundance: NA
j_gene: TRBJ2-1

CDR3aa: CASSQLGGGTANYGYTF
CDR3nt: TGTGCCAGCAGCCAGCTCGGTGGAGGGACAGCTAACTATGGCTACACCTTC
v_gene: TRBV4-2
d_gene: TRBD1
abundance: once
j_gene: TRBJ1-2

CDR3aa: CASSSAGGSTDTQYF
CDR3nt: TGTGCCAGCAGCTCAGCGGGAGGAAGCACAGATACGCAGTATTTT
v_gene: TRBV7-2
d_gene: TRBD2
abundance: NA
j_gene: TRBJ2-3

CDR3aa: CATSRDGMTGENGYTF
CDR3nt: TGTGCCACCAGCAGAGATGGAATGACAGGGGAAAATGGCTACACCTTC
v_gene: TRBV15
d_gene: TRBD1
abundance: NA
j_gene: TRBJ1-2

CDR3aa: CATSRTLARNEQFF
CDR3nt: TGTGCCACCAGCAGGACACTAGCGAGGAATGAGCAGTTCTTC
v_gene: TRBV15
d_gene: TRBD2
abundance: NA
j_gene: TRBJ2-1

CDR3aa: CASSQAGTSGGYEQYF
CDR3nt: TGTGCCAGCAGCCAGGCCGGGACTAGCGGGGGGTACGAGCAGTACTTC
v_gene: TRBV4-2
d_gene: TRBD2
abundance: NA
j_gene: TRBJ2-7

CDR3aa: CASTRNRASNEKLFF
CDR3nt: TGTGCCAGCACTCGCAACAGGGCCTCTAATGAAAAACTGTTTTTT
v_gene: TRBV7-2
d_gene: NA
abundance: once
j_gene: TRBJ1-4

CDR3aa: CASGLALSGTYNEQFF
CDR3nt: TGTGCTAGTGGTTTGGCACTCAGCGGGACATACAATGAGCAGTTCTTC
v_gene: TRBV12-5
d_gene: NA
abundance: NA
j_gene: TRBJ2-1

CDR3aa: CASSQERTGLEAFF
CDR3nt: TGCGCCAGCAGCCAAGAAAGGACAGGTTTGGAAGCTTTCTTT
v_gene: TRBV4-1
d_gene: TRBD1
abundance: NA
j_gene: TRBJ1-1

CDR3aa: CASGPRTSGSYNEQFF
CDR3nt: TGTGCTAGTGGTCCGAGGACTAGCGGGAGCTACAATGAGCAGTTCTTC
v_gene: TRBV12-5
d_gene: TRBD2
abundance: NA
j_gene: TRBJ2-1

CDR3aa: CASSLSLTGGRGQYF
CDR3nt: TGTGCCAGCAGCTTAAGCCTCACAGGGGGTAGAGGCCAGTACTTC
v_gene: TRBV7-2
d_gene: TRBD1
abundance: NA
j_gene: TRBJ2-5

CDR3aa: CASSPRGYGYTF
CDR3nt: TGTGCCAGCAGCCCTCGAGGGTATGGCTACACCTTC
v_gene: TRBV3-1/TRBV3-2
d_gene: NA
abundance: NA
j_gene: TRBJ1-2

CDR3aa: CASSVRGMNTEAFF
CDR3nt: TGTGCCAGCAGTGTTCGGGGAATGAACACTGAAGCTTTCTTT
v_gene: TRBV27
d_gene: NA
abundance: NA
j_gene: TRBJ1-1

CDR3aa: CASSGGQNAEAFF
CDR3nt: TGTGCCAGCTCGGGGGGACAGAATGCTGAAGCTTTCTTT
v_gene: TRBV18
d_gene: TRBD1
abundance: NA
j_gene: TRBJ1-1

CDR3aa: CASSYKGQGNYGYTF
CDR3nt: TGTGCCAGCAGCTATAAGGGACAGGGCAACTATGGCTACACCTTC
v_gene: TRBV6-5
d_gene: TRBD1
abundance: NA
j_gene: TRBJ1-2

CDR3aa: CATSSSTGGGGAIYF
CDR3nt: TGTGCCACCAGCAGCTCGACAGGGGGCGGAGGGGCCATATATTTT
v_gene: TRBV15
d_gene: TRBD1
abundance: NA
j_gene: TRBJ1-3

CDR3aa: CAWRATKTQYF
CDR3nt: TGTGCCTGGAGAGCGACTAAGACGCAGTATTTT
v_gene: TRBV30
d_gene: NA
abundance: NA
j_gene: TRBJ2-3

CDR3aa: CASSTTRGQETQYF
CDR3nt: TGTGCCAGCTCAACGACTAGGGGACAAGAGACCCAGTACTTC
v_gene: TRBV18
d_gene: NA
abundance: NA
j_gene: TRBJ2-5

CDR3aa: CASSLGPRSIRNQPQHF
CDR3nt: TGCGCCAGCAGCTTGGGTCCGAGGTCGATACGCAATCAGCCCCAGCATTTT
v_gene: TRBV5-1
d_gene: NA
abundance: NA
j_gene: TRBJ1-5

CDR3aa: CASSLVGGFSNEQYF
CDR3nt: TGTGCCAGCAGCTTGGTGGGAGGGTTTTCCAACGAGCAGTACTTC
v_gene: TRBV7-9
d_gene: TRBD2
abundance: NA
j_gene: TRBJ2-7

CDR3aa: CASSPGKTGTQYF
CDR3nt: TGTGCCAGCAGCCCGGGAAAGACAGGGACCCAGTACTTC
v_gene: TRBV6-5
d_gene: NA
abundance: NA
j_gene: TRBJ2-5

CDR3aa: CASSLGGHHGTQYF
CDR3nt: TGTGCCAGCAGCTTAGGGGGACATCACGGGACCCAGTACTTC
v_gene: TRBV11-3
d_gene: NA
abundance: NA
j_gene: TRBJ2-5

CDR3aa: CASSRAGTRSYEQYF
CDR3nt: TGTGCCAGTAGTAGAGCCGGGACTAGATCCTACGAGCAGTACTTC
v_gene: TRBV19
d_gene: TRBD2
abundance: NA
j_gene: TRBJ2-7

CDR3aa: CASRQSNNEQFF
CDR3nt: TGCGCCAGCAGACAGTCTAACAATGAGCAGTTCTTC
v_gene: TRBV5-1
d_gene: NA
abundance: NA
j_gene: TRBJ2-1

CDR3aa: CASSFKGTSGRSASEQFF
CDR3nt: TGTGCCAGCAGCTTTAAAGGAACTAGCGGGAGATCGGCCAGTGAGCAGTTCTTC
v_gene: TRBV7-2
d_gene: TRBD2
abundance: NA
j_gene: TRBJ2-1

CDR3aa: CSIANGYEQYF
CDR3nt: TGCAGTATAGCGAACGGGTACGAGCAGTACTTC
v_gene: TRBV20-1
d_gene: NA
abundance: NA
j_gene: TRBJ2-7

CDR3aa: CASRDNAWSGELFF
CDR3nt: TGTGCCAGCCGGGACAACGCATGGTCCGGGGAGCTGTTTTTT
v_gene: TRBV7-8
d_gene: NA
abundance: NA
j_gene: TRBJ2-2

CDR3aa: CASSLEGTGGISSTDTQYF
CDR3nt: TGTGCCAGCAGCTTAGAGGGGACAGGGGGCATTTCTAGCACAGATACGCAGTATTTT
v_gene: TRBV11-3
d_gene: TRBD1
abundance: NA
j_gene: TRBJ2-3

CDR3aa: CASSSEGGRLSGELFF
CDR3nt: TGTGCCAGCAGCTCCGAAGGCGGCCGCTTGTCCGGGGAGCTGTTTTTT
v_gene: TRBV11-2
d_gene: NA
abundance: NA
j_gene: TRBJ2-2

CDR3aa: CSVGTGTEAFF
CDR3nt: TGCAGCGTCGGGACAGGGACTGAAGCTTTCTTT
v_gene: TRBV29-1
d_gene: TRBD1
abundance: NA
j_gene: TRBJ1-1

CDR3aa: CASSPERTGYNQPQHF
CDR3nt: TGTGCCAGTAGTCCAGAGAGGACAGGGTACAATCAGCCCCAGCATTTT
v_gene: TRBV19
d_gene: TRBD1
abundance: NA
j_gene: TRBJ1-5

CDR3aa: CASRSGLSPLHF
CDR3nt: TGTGCCAGCAGAAGCGGGCTTTCACCCCTCCACTTT
v_gene: TRBV6-5
d_gene: NA
abundance: NA
j_gene: TRBJ1-6

CDR3aa: CASRWAGTDTQYF
CDR3nt: TGTGCCAGCAGGTGGGCGGGGACAGATACGCAGTATTTT
v_gene: TRBV14
d_gene: NA
abundance: NA
j_gene: TRBJ2-3

CDR3aa: CATDGTGFLSSYNEQFF
CDR3nt: TGTGCCACGGACGGGACAGGGTTCTTGAGCTCCTACAATGAGCAGTTCTTC
v_gene: TRBV19
d_gene: TRBD1
abundance: NA
j_gene: TRBJ2-1

CDR3aa: CASSRDSRMNTEAFF
CDR3nt: TGTGCCAGCAGCCGGGACAGCCGTATGAACACTGAAGCTTTCTTT
v_gene: TRBV7-9
d_gene: TRBD1
abundance: NA
j_gene: TRBJ1-1

CDR3aa: CASSFARANEKLFF
CDR3nt: TGTGCCAGCAGCTTTGCCCGAGCTAATGAAAAACTGTTTTTT
v_gene: TRBV5-5
d_gene: NA
abundance: NA
j_gene: TRBJ1-4